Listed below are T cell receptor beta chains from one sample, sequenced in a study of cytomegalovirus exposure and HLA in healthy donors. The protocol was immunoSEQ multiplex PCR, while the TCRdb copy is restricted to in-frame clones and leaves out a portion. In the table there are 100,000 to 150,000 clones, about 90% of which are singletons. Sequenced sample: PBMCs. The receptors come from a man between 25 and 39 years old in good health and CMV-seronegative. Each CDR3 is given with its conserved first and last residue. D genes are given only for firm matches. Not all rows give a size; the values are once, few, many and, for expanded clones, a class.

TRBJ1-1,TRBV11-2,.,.,TGTGCCAGCAGCATCCAGTCAGGGCAGATGAACACTGAAGCTTTCTTT,CASSIQSGQMNTEAFF
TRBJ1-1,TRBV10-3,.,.,TGTGCCATCTTGGTCGAGGGTTTCACTGAAGCTTTCTTT,CAILVEGFTEAFF
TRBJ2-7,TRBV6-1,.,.,TGTGCCAGCACTCGCCGGGGCTACGAGCAGTACTTC,CASTRRGYEQYF
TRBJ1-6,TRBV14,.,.,TGTGCCAGCAGCCAAGGCAGGGATTCACCCCTCCACTTT,CASSQGRDSPLHF
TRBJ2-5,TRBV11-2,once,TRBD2,TGTGCCAGCAGCTTACTAGCGGGAGGAAAAGAGACCCAGTACTTC,CASSLLAGGKETQYF
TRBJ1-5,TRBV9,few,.,TGTGCCAGCAGCGTAGAATCCGGTCAGCCCCAGCATTTT,CASSVESGQPQHF
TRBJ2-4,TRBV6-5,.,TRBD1,TGTGCCAGCAGAAACCCGGGACAGGGCAAAAACATTCAGTACTTC,CASRNPGQGKNIQYF
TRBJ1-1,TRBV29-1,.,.,TGCAGCGTTGAAAAAGGGGATACTGAAGCTTTCTTT,CSVEKGDTEAFF
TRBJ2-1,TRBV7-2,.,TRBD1,TGTGCCAGCAGCTTAGCGCTCTCCAGGGGGAATGAGCAGTTCTTC,CASSLALSRGNEQFF
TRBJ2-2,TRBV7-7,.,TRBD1,TGTGCCAGCAGCTTCGAGGACAGGAGTACCGGGGAGCTGTTTTTT,CASSFEDRSTGELFF
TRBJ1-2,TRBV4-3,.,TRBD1,TGCGCCAGCAGCGCCCGGACAGGGGAAAGCGGTGGCTACACCTTC,CASSARTGESGGYTF
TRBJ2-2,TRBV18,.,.,TGTGCCAGCTCACCACTTGCGAGGACCGGGGAGCTGTTTTTT,CASSPLARTGELFF
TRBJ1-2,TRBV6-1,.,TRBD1,TGTGCCAGCAGTGACCTGGGACAGTTGGGCTACACCTTC,CASSDLGQLGYTF
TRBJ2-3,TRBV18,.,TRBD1,TGTGCCAGCTCACGGGACAGATCTGATACGCAGTATTTT,CASSRDRSDTQYF
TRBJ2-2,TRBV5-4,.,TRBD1,TGTGCCAGCAGCTCCCCCCGCCAAACAGGGGTCACCGGGGAGCTGTTTTTT,CASSSPRQTGVTGELFF
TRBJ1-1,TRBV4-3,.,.,TGCGCCAGCAGCCAAGATTGGGGCCAGAACACTGAAGCTTTCTTT,CASSQDWGQNTEAFF
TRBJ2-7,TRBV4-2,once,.,TGTGCCAGCAGCGGGGACTTAACCTACGAGCAGTACTTC,CASSGDLTYEQYF
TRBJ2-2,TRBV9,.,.,TGTGCCAGCAGCGCCGAGGGCCGGAACACCGGGGAGCTGTTTTTT,CASSAEGRNTGELFF
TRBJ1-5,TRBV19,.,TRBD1,TGTGCCAGTAGTCTCGGGACAGGGGGAACGCAGCCCCAGCATTTT,CASSLGTGGTQPQHF
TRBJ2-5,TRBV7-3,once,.,TGTGCCAGCAGCTTAATGGTAGGGACTGTCGAGACCCAGTACTTC,CASSLMVGTVETQYF
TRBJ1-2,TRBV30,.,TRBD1,TGTGCCTGGAGTGTACGACAGGGTCTACACTATGGCTACACCTTC,CAWSVRQGLHYGYTF
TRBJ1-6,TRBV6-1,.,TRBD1,TGTGCCAGCATTCGTACAGACAGGGCCAGTTCACCCCTCCACTTT,CASIRTDRASSPLHF
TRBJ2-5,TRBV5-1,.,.,TGCGCCAGCAGCCCCGGAGTCGGAGAGACCCAGTACTTC,CASSPGVGETQYF
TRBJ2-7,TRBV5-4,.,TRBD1,TGTGCCAGCAGCTTTTCCGGGACAGACGCCTACGAGCAGTACTTC,CASSFSGTDAYEQYF
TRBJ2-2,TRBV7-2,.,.,TGTGCCAGCAGCTTAGAAGCAGGGTATAATGGCGGGGAGCTGTTTTTT,CASSLEAGYNGGELFF
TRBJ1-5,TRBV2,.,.,TGTGCCAGCGCAGGGGCAACATTATATAGCAATCAGCCCCAGCATTTT,CASAGATLYSNQPQHF
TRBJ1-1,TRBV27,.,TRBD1,TGTGCCAGCACCCCCGGCAAGGGACAGGGGGCTTTGGAAGCTTTCTTT,CASTPGKGQGALEAFF
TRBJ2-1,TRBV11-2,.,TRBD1,TGTGCCAGCAGCTTAGAGGGACAGTACAATGAGCAGTTCTTC,CASSLEGQYNEQFF
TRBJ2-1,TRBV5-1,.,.,TGCGCCAGCAGCTACGTTACGGGCCCAGGGGATGAGCAGTTCTTC,CASSYVTGPGDEQFF
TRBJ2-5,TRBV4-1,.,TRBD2,TGCGCCAGCAGTCACCGGACTAGTCATTGGGAGACCCAGTACTTC,CASSHRTSHWETQYF
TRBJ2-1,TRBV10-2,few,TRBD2,TGCGCCAGCAGTGATCCGGGACTAGCGGATGACAATGAGCAGTTCTTC,CASSDPGLADDNEQFF
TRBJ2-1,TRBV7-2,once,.,TGTGCCAGCAGCCCCCCTACCGCTTCTACTGAGCAGTTCTTC,CASSPPTASTEQFF
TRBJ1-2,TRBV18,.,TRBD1,TGTGCCAGCTCACCCCCGGGACAGTTATATGGCTACACCTTC,CASSPPGQLYGYTF
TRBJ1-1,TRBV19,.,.,TGTGCCAGTAGTATTAAGACTGCTGCAGCTTTCTTT,CASSIKTAAAFF
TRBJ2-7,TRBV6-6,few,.,TGTGCCACCAAACAGGAATCTAGCTACGAGCAGTACTTC,CATKQESSYEQYF
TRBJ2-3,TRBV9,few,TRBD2,TGTGCCAGCAGCGGGGGGACTAGCGGGAGCACAGATACGCAGTATTTT,CASSGGTSGSTDTQYF
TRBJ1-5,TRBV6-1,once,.,TGTGCCAGCAGTGAGATTTTCGCAGGCCCGGGATATCAGCCCCAGCATTTT,CASSEIFAGPGYQPQHF